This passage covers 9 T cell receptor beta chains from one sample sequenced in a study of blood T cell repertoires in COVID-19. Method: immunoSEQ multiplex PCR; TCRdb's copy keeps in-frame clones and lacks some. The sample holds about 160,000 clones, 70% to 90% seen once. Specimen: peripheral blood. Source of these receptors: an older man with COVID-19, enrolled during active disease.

CDR3 protein: CASGPYGTGANGYTF. The DNA of the CDR3 is TGCGCCAGCGGTCCGTATGGGACAGGGGCAAATGGCTACACCTTC. This chain links TRBV5-1 with TRBJ1-2; 10 bases fit TRBD1. Germline V gene lookup returns CDR1 SGHRS and CDR2 YFSETQ. V gave up 7 bases and J gave up 6 bases; unmatched junction bases: 12. The CDR3 extends over 15 amino acids.

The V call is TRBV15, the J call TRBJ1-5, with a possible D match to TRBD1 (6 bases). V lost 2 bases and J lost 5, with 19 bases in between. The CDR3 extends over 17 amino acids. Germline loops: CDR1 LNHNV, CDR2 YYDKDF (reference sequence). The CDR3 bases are TGTGCCACCAGCAGAAGTGTAGACCAGGGGACCCATCAGCCCCAGCATTTT. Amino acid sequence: CATSRSVDQGTHQPQHF.

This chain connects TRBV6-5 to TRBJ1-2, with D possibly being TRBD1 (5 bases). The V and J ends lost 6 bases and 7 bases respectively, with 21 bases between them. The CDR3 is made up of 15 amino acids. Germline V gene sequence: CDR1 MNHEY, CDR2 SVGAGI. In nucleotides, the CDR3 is TGTGCCAGCAGCCGCGGGGCTGTGTCTGCGGGTGGCTACACCTTC. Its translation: CASSRGAVSAGGYTF.

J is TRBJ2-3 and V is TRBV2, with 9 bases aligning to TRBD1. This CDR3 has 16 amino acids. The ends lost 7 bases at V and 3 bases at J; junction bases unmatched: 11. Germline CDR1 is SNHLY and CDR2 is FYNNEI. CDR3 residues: CASKYSQGAWTDTQYF. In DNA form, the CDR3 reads TGTGCCAGCAAATACTCACAGGGGGCTTGGACAGATACGCAGTATTTT.

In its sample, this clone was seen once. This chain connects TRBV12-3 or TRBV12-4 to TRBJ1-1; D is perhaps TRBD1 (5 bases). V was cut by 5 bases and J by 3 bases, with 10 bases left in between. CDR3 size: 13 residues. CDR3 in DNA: TGTGCCAGCAGTGGCAGGGTTTACACTGAAGCTTTCTTT. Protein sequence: CASSGRVYTEAFF.

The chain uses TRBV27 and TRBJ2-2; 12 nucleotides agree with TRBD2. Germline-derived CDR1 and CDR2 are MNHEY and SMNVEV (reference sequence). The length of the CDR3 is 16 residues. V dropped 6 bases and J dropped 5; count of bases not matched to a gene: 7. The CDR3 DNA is TGTGCCAGCAGGATAACTAGCGGGGGGCGTACCGGGGAGCTGTTTTTT. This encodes CASRITSGGRTGELFF.

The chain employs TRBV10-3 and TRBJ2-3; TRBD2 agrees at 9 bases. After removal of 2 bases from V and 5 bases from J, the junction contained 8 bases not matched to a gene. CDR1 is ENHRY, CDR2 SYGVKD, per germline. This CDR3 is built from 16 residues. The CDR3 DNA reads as TGTGCCATCAGTGAGAGCCCCAGCGGGGGGCTAGATACGCAGTATTTT. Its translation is CAISESPSGGLDTQYF.

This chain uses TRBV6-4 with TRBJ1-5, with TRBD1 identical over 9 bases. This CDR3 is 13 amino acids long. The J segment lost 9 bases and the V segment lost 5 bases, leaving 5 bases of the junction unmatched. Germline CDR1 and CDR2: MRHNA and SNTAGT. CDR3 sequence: CASSRDREGPQHF. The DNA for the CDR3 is TGTGCCAGCAGTCGGGACAGGGAAGGGCCCCAGCATTTT.

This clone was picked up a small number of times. The CDR3 is CASSSREAYEQYF. The CDR3 DNA is TGTGCCAGCAGCTCCAGGGAGGCCTACGAGCAGTACTTC. The chain joins TRBV6-5 to TRBJ2-7; a weak D match, TRBD2 (6 bases). Trimming shortened V by 6 bases and J by 2 bases, and 11 bases separated the two germline ends. Germline V gives CDR1 MNHEY, CDR2 SVGAGI. The CDR3 length is 13 residues.